The rows below give T cell receptor beta chains drawn from one sample of a study of cytomegalovirus exposure and HLA in healthy donors. TCRdb's table, derived via immunoSEQ multiplex PCR, lists solely in-frame clones and lacks some. The sample holds 95,000 to 150,000 clones; about 75% are singletons and the top ten take about 32%. The specimen was PBMCs. The receptors were sampled from a man aged 60 to 75 in good health and CMV-seropositive. CDR3s leave out the opening cysteine and the closing phenylalanine or tryptophan. The order of the fields is CDR3 protein, clone size, V gene, J gene, D gene. D genes are given only for firm matches. Clone size is not always given. Where it is, it says once, few, many or a class for expanded clones.

CDR3 protein: AWSVFGMGSYEQY
clone size: -
V gene: TRBV30
J gene: TRBJ2-7
D gene: -

CDR3 protein: ASSFGRGNQPQH
clone size: -
V gene: TRBV28
J gene: TRBJ1-5
D gene: TRBD1

CDR3 protein: ASSVGQGTYEQY
clone size: once
V gene: TRBV6-1
J gene: TRBJ2-7
D gene: TRBD1

CDR3 protein: ASSLGPGRSYEQY
clone size: -
V gene: TRBV5-5
J gene: -
D gene: -

CDR3 protein: ASSLAGGETQY
clone size: -
V gene: TRBV11-2
J gene: TRBJ2-5
D gene: TRBD2

CDR3 protein: ASSLESGNTIY
clone size: few
V gene: TRBV7-2
J gene: TRBJ1-3
D gene: -

CDR3 protein: ASSPGQGEAF
clone size: -
V gene: TRBV5-6
J gene: TRBJ1-1
D gene: TRBD1

CDR3 protein: ASSFTGQGYEQY
clone size: -
V gene: TRBV7-8
J gene: TRBJ2-7
D gene: TRBD1

CDR3 protein: ASSYSDRRGKLF
clone size: -
V gene: TRBV6-5
J gene: TRBJ1-4
D gene: TRBD1

CDR3 protein: ASSSPRTGKGETQY
clone size: -
V gene: TRBV27
J gene: TRBJ2-5
D gene: TRBD1

CDR3 protein: ASRFGGVAEAF
clone size: -
V gene: TRBV7-9
J gene: TRBJ1-1
D gene: -

CDR3 protein: ASSLGRTSNYEQY
clone size: -
V gene: TRBV5-1
J gene: TRBJ2-7
D gene: TRBD2

CDR3 protein: ASRGTRGGETQY
clone size: -
V gene: TRBV2
J gene: TRBJ2-5
D gene: TRBD2

CDR3 protein: ASSPGGAWETQY
clone size: -
V gene: TRBV7-6
J gene: TRBJ2-5
D gene: -

CDR3 protein: ASSLIPVLQY
clone size: -
V gene: TRBV7-9
J gene: TRBJ2-3
D gene: -

CDR3 protein: ASSPGTSEQETQY
clone size: -
V gene: TRBV5-1
J gene: TRBJ2-5
D gene: TRBD2

CDR3 protein: ASRAGRGPQETQY
clone size: -
V gene: TRBV4-1
J gene: TRBJ2-5
D gene: -

CDR3 protein: ASSIGGAPGYT
clone size: few
V gene: TRBV19
J gene: TRBJ1-2
D gene: -

CDR3 protein: AWSVGGGRTDTQY
clone size: -
V gene: TRBV30
J gene: TRBJ2-3
D gene: -

CDR3 protein: ASSPQVGDTQY
clone size: -
V gene: TRBV9
J gene: TRBJ2-3
D gene: -

CDR3 protein: ASSFVRGSYVYGYT
clone size: -
V gene: TRBV7-9
J gene: TRBJ1-2
D gene: -

CDR3 protein: ASSGQGLFSYEQY
clone size: -
V gene: TRBV5-1
J gene: TRBJ2-7
D gene: TRBD1

CDR3 protein: ASSLAGVGIKQY
clone size: -
V gene: TRBV27
J gene: TRBJ2-7
D gene: TRBD2

CDR3 protein: ASSVRGYEQY
clone size: -
V gene: TRBV6-1
J gene: TRBJ2-7
D gene: -

CDR3 protein: ASSLTTGHNSPLH
clone size: -
V gene: TRBV5-4
J gene: TRBJ1-6
D gene: -

CDR3 protein: ASSGRRGRYGYT
clone size: -
V gene: TRBV19
J gene: TRBJ1-2
D gene: -